The subject of this entry is one TCR beta chain. Its antigen is not identified. These data originate in a study of chemoradiotherapy in HPV16-positive cancers. Study-wide context: Candidate HPV-specific T-cell clones and common TCR motifs came from functional assays in two HPV16-positive patients. Study-wide points: In HPV16-positive patients, HPV-responsive T-cell expansion tracked better recurrence-free survival. Candidate HPV-specific clones and E7-related TCR motifs grew in tumor during treatment.

Repertoires were sampled repeatedly during chemoradiotherapy. TCRdb keeps only in-frame clones here, not all; method: immunoSEQ multiplex PCR. The top ten hold 4.5% to 5% of the sample, which has tens of thousands of clones, roughly 87% seen once. The CDR3 contains 15 residues. J was trimmed by 4 bases and V by 1 base; bases with no gene match: 5. Germline V CDR1 and CDR2: LGHNA, YSLEER. The chain combines TRBV4-3 with TRBJ1-2; 8 bases line up with TRBD1. Specimen: blood, collected from a patient who underwent chemoradiotherapy. This receptor was identified in a human donor with HPV-associated anogenital cancer. The CDR3 DNA follows: TGCGCCAGCAGCCAAGTTTCCGGGACAGGCTATGGCTACACCTTC. Protein product: CASSQVSGTGYGYTF.